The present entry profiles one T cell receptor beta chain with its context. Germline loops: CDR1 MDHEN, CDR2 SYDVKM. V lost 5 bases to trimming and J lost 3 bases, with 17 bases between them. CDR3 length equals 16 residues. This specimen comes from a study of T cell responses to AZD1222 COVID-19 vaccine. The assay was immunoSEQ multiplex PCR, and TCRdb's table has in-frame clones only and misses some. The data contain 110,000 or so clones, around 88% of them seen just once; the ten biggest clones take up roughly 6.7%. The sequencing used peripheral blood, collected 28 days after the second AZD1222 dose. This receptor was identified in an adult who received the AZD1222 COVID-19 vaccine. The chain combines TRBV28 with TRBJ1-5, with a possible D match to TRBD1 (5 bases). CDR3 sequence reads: CASSPTSGGLNQPQHF. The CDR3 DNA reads TGTGCCAGCAGTCCGACGTCGGGGGGTCTCAATCAGCCCCAGCATTTT. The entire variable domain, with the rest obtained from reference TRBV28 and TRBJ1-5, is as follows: DVKVTQSSRYLVKRTGEKVFLECVQDMDHENMFWYRQDPGLGLRLIYFSYDVKMKEKGDIPEGYSVSREKKERFSLILESASTNQTSMYLCASSPTSGGLNQPQHFGDGTRLSIL.